This T cell receptor (beta chain) is drawn from a study of Ad26.COV2.S vaccination and SARS-CoV-2 variants. Noted treatment: some 19 received Ad26.COV2.S at low or high dose, single or two shots; roughly five received placebo; per-sample allocation not given. Following the first vaccine or placebo injection, samples were taken on day 63. Clones were sequenced by immunoSEQ multiplex PCR, and TCRdb holds only the in-frame ones, with some missing. The repertoire holds 450,000 to 550,000 clones, with roughly 87% as singletons. The CDR3 length is 13 residues. Trimming pared 6 bases from V and 8 bases from J, leaving 19 bases between. Germline values: CDR1 SQVTM, CDR2 ANQGSEA.

The chain carries TRBV29-1 and TRBJ1-2; a possible D gene is TRBD1 (5 bases). Specimen: peripheral blood, collected in a trial of Ad26.COV2.S vaccine versus placebo. The source of this sequence is a person between 18 and 65 years old who received the Ad26.COV2.S COVID-19 vaccine or a placebo. The CDR3 nucleotides are TGCAGCGTGATCGGGACCTACATCCACGGCTACACCTTC. This translates into CSVIGTYIHGYTF.